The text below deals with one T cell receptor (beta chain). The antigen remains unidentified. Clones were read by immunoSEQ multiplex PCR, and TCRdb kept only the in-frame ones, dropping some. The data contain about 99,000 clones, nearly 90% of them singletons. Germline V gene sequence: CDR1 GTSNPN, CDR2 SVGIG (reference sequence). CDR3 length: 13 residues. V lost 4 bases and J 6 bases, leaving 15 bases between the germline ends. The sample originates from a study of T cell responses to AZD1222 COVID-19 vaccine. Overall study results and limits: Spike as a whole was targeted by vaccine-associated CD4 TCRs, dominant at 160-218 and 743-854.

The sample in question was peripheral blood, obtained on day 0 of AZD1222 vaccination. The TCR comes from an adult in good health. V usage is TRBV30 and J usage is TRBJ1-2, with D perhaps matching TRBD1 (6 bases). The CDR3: CAWTLQGTDGYTF. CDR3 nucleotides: TGTGCCTGGACCCTCCAGGGGACGGATGGCTACACCTTC.